The rows below give T cell receptor beta chains drawn from one sample of a study of cytomegalovirus exposure and HLA in healthy donors. Only in-frame clones appear in the TCRdb table, and some are missing; sequencing was by immunoSEQ multiplex PCR. The table lists about 120,000 clones, more than 65% of them singletons. Sequencing input: PBMCs. All receptors derive from a man younger than 45 in good health and CMV-seropositive. CDR3s include the opening cysteine and the closing phenylalanine or tryptophan. D genes are given only for firm matches. The size field is filled for only some rows; it gives once, few, many or a size class.

>TRBV6-5|TRBD1|TRBJ1-6|-
CASRTLTGALHF
TGTGCCAGCAGAACCTTGACAGGGGCCCTCCACTTT
>TRBV4-2|TRBD1|TRBJ2-7|few
CASSSGQEYEQYF
TGTGCCAGCAGCTCGGGACAGGAGTACGAGCAGTACTTC
>TRBV10-3|TRBD2|TRBJ2-3|-
CAISESGGAEGTDTQYF
TGTGCCATCAGTGAGAGCGGGGGGGCCGAGGGAACAGATACGCAGTATTTT
>TRBV15|-|TRBJ2-7|-
CATSRRGGEQYF
TGTGCCACCAGCAGGAGGGGGGGCGAGCAGTACTTC
>TRBV25-1|-|TRBJ1-2|-
CASSDRAGADYGYTF
TGTGCCAGCAGTGACCGTGCGGGGGCGGACTATGGCTACACCTTC
>TRBV5-1|TRBD1|TRBJ2-5|-
CASSPPTGKETQYF
TGCGCCAGCAGCCCGCCGACAGGGAAGGAGACCCAGTACTTC
>TRBV19|-|TRBJ2-4|-
CASSMADFVKNIQYF
TGTGCCAGTAGTATGGCAGATTTTGTCAAAAACATTCAGTACTTC
>TRBV15|-|TRBJ2-7|few
CATSRDRDFTEQYF
TGTGCCACCAGCAGAGATCGGGATTTCACCGAGCAGTACTTC
>TRBV30|-|TRBJ2-3|-
CAGGTHSSTDTQYF
TGTGCTGGCGGGACCCATTCTAGCACAGATACGCAGTATTTT
>TRBV5-5|-|TRBJ2-7|-
CASSLSPGISYEQYF
TGTGCCAGCAGCCTTAGCCCGGGGATCTCCTACGAGCAGTACTTC
>TRBV7-2|TRBD2|TRBJ2-2|-
CASSPTGLAGGPHTGELFF
TGTGCCAGCAGCCCCACCGGACTAGCGGGGGGACCCCACACCGGGGAGCTGTTTTTT
>TRBV18|-|TRBJ2-2|-
CASSPQGANTGELFF
TGTGCCAGCTCACCACAGGGGGCGAACACCGGGGAGCTGTTTTTT
>TRBV7-2|TRBD2|TRBJ2-7|few
CASSFSGGAYEQYF
TGTGCCAGCAGCTTTAGCGGGGGGGCGTACGAGCAGTACTTC
>TRBV27|-|TRBJ1-2|-
CASSLGRSYGYTF
TGTGCCAGCAGTTTGGGGCGCAGCTATGGCTACACCTTC
>TRBV5-1|-|TRBJ2-2|-
CASSSARFVTGELFF
TGCGCCAGCAGCTCCGCTCGGTTCGTTACCGGGGAGCTGTTTTTT
>TRBV29-1|TRBD1|TRBJ2-7|-
CSVVPTGGGYEQYF
TGCAGCGTTGTCCCCACAGGGGGTGGGTACGAGCAGTACTTC
>TRBV7-6|TRBD1|TRBJ2-7|-
CASSFSMAGGDQYF
TGTGCCAGCAGCTTCTCTATGGCAGGGGGTGATCAGTACTTC
>TRBV18|-|TRBJ2-5|-
CASSQQGGPETQYF
TGTGCCAGCTCACAGCAGGGGGGACCAGAGACCCAGTACTTC
>TRBV25-1|-|TRBJ2-2|-
CASSGAGGNTGELFF
TGTGCCAGCAGTGGTGCCGGGGGGAACACCGGGGAGCTGTTTTTT
>TRBV11-1|-|TRBJ1-2|-
CASSQAGKSKNGYTF
TGTGCCAGCAGCCAAGCGGGGAAGTCAAAGAATGGCTACACCTTC
>TRBV18|TRBD1|TRBJ1-6|-
CASSPIGTGSSFSLHF
TGTGCCAGCTCACCAATTGGGACAGGGAGCTCCTTTTCCCTCCACTTT
>TRBV4-2|-|TRBJ1-5|-
CASSKGGGQPQHF
TGTGCCAGCAGTAAGGGTGGCGGGCAGCCCCAGCATTTT
>TRBV14|-|TRBJ1-2|few
CASSQAYEGGYTF
TGTGCCAGCAGCCAAGCGTACGAGGGTGGCTACACCTTC
>TRBV7-9|-|TRBJ2-3|-
CASSWGLDSSTDTQYF
TGTGCCAGCAGCTGGGGACTGGACTCTAGCACAGATACGCAGTATTTT
>TRBV5-1|TRBD2|TRBJ2-7|-
CASSSTSGGAYEQYF
TGCGCCAGCAGCTCAACTAGCGGGGGGGCCTACGAGCAGTACTTC
>TRBV5-1|TRBD1|TRBJ1-6|-
CASSSRGASNSPLHF
TGCGCCAGCAGCTCCAGGGGGGCCAGTAATTCACCCCTCCACTTT
>TRBV28|TRBD1|TRBJ2-2|-
CASWTGDTGELFF
TGTGCCAGCTGGACAGGTGACACCGGGGAGCTGTTTTTT
>TRBV28|TRBD2|TRBJ2-5|-
CASSFGGGAAETQYF
TGTGCCAGCAGTTTCGGCGGGGGGGCAGCCGAGACCCAGTACTTC
>TRBV5-6|-|TRBJ2-1|-
CASSFDSYNEQFF
TGTGCCAGCAGTTTTGACAGCTACAATGAGCAGTTCTTC
>TRBV15|TRBD1|TRBJ2-3|-
CATSRDRRTDTQYF
TGCGCCACCAGCAGGGACAGACGCACAGATACGCAGTATTTT
>TRBV28|TRBD2|TRBJ2-3|-
CASSYPSGGHTDTQYF
TGTGCCAGCAGTTACCCTAGCGGGGGACACACAGATACGCAGTATTTT
>TRBV10-3|TRBD1|TRBJ2-7|-
CAITETGARFEQYF
TGTGCCATCACCGAGACAGGGGCGAGGTTCGAGCAGTACTTC
>TRBV7-2|-|TRBJ2-7|-
CACLYRGEQYF
TGTGCCTGCCTTTATCGGGGGGAGCAGTACTTC
>TRBV7-8|-|TRBJ2-1|once
CASSLAGRSSYNEQFF
TGTGCCAGCAGCTTAGCGGGGCGGTCCTCCTACAATGAGCAGTTCTTC
>TRBV5-1|TRBD2|TRBJ2-3|-
CASSTPSGGTTDTQYF
TGCGCCAGCAGCACTCCTAGCGGGGGGACCACAGATACGCAGTATTTT
>TRBV7-8|TRBD2|TRBJ2-1|-
CASSLVGTSAYEQFF
TGTGCCAGCAGCTTAGTCGGGACTAGCGCCTATGAGCAGTTCTTC
>TRBV5-4|-|TRBJ2-7|few
CASSIDRSSYEQYF
TGTGCCAGCAGTATCGACAGGTCTTCCTACGAGCAGTACTTC
>TRBV5-6|-|TRBJ2-5|-
CASSSAMHKTQYF
TGTGCCAGCAGCTCTGCCATGCACAAGACCCAGTACTTC
>TRBV2|TRBD1|TRBJ1-2|-
CASSTYRGYGYTF
TGTGCCAGCAGTACTTACAGGGGCTATGGCTACACCTTC
>TRBV7-2|-|TRBJ2-7|-
CASSPRHLPPVEQYF
TGTGCCAGCAGCCCACGACATCTCCCTCCCGTAGAGCAGTACTTC
>TRBV5-5|-|TRBJ1-2|-
CASSSPGANYGYTF
TGTGCCAGCAGCTCCCCAGGTGCGAACTATGGCTACACCTTC